The entry below gives a single T cell receptor (beta chain) sequence along with its context. Its specificity is unknown. This sample is part of a study of cytomegalovirus exposure and HLA in healthy donors. Study information: Previous work identified roughly 110 million unique TCR beta sequences from around 170 million T cells. Samples from HLA-typed donors yielded around 79 million unique TCRs in an early data release. Study conclusions and caveats: When a later analysis was performed, an Asian-associated ancestry cluster reportedly had fewer N-insertions than the roughly 730-donor mean. Presence/absence results assume similar sequencing depth per donor, which may not hold.

Deletions cut 4 bases from V and 7 bases from J, with 18 bases between. The CDR3 is made up of 14 amino acids. Germline CDR1 reads SGHKS; CDR2 reads YYEKEE (reference sequence). Amplification used 60 Vbeta primers and 13 Jbeta primers. Libraries were prepared by immunoSEQ multiplex PCR; TCRdb keeps only in-frame clonotypes and omits some of them. The sample lists approximately 130,000 clones; roughly 79% were seen once. This rearrangement joins TRBV5-5 to TRBJ2-7; tentative D call: TRBD1 (6 bases). Sequenced input: PBMCs. This TCR was sampled from a man aged 25 to 45 in good health and CMV-seronegative. The CDR3 bases are TGTGCCAGCAGCCAAGGGACAAATTACTTGGAGCAGTACTTC. Translated, it gives CASSQGTNYLEQYF.